The clone carrying this T cell receptor (beta chain) came up a few times. The data derive from a study of response to subunit inactivated influenza vaccine. The CDR3 is 16 amino acids. V was trimmed by 2 bases and J by 4 bases, leaving 17 bases between them. CDR1 and CDR2 (germline): SGHTA, FQGTGA. TCRdb re-analysed the RT-PCR reads in MiXCR, keeping a single row per CDR3 protein. The sample has 700,000 to 800,000 distinct CDR3 sequences; about 18% are singletons. The V call is TRBV7-3, the J call TRBJ1-1, with D unclear. Sequencing was performed on PBMCs from blood, taken 5 to 6 days after vaccination. The receptor was derived from a man aged 50-60 years who received an inactivated influenza vaccine. Here the CDR3 DNA reads TGTGCCAGCAGCTTATCACTGTGGTTGTACTCCACTGAAGCTTTCTTT. It is translated as CASSLSLWLYSTEAFF.